The 23 T cell receptor beta chains presented below share a single source sample, sequenced in a study of response to subunit inactivated influenza vaccine. One entry per CDR3 protein results from TCRdb running MiXCR on the RT-PCR reads. The data show hundreds of thousands of distinct CDR3 sequences, with approximately 15% seen just once and less than 4% held by the top ten. Sequencing used CD4+ T cells sorted from PBMCs, obtained around 2 years after vaccination. The receptors originated from a man aged 50 to 75 who received an inactivated influenza vaccine.

The rearrangement joins TRBV18 to TRBJ1-1; 10 nucleotides agree with TRBD1. The CDR3 extends over 15 amino acids. The germline V gene encodes CDR1 KGHSH and CDR2 LQKENI. J gave up 6 bases and V 6 bases, and 10 bases lay outside the gene matches. The CDR3: CASSSTGGLRSEAFF. Here the CDR3 DNA reads TGTGCCAGCTCGTCGACAGGGGGCTTGAGGTCTGAAGCTTTCTTT.

This clonotype was observed a handful of times. The gene calls are TRBV11-2 and TRBJ2-3, with 12 nucleotides matching TRBD2. The germline CDR1 and CDR2 sequences are SGHAT and FQNNGV. CDR3 length equals 21 residues. The J segment lost 3 bases and the V segment lost 0 bases, leaving 16 bases of the junction unmatched. CDR3 loop: CASSLDRLAGGRIMSTDTQYF. CDR3 sequence (DNA): TGTGCCAGCAGCTTAGATCGGCTAGCGGGGGGGCGAATTATGAGTACAGATACGCAGTATTTT. The variable domain in full, with the rest retrieved from reference TRBV11-2 and TRBJ2-3, is EAGVAQSPRYKIIEKRQSVAFWCNPISGHATLYWYQQILGQGPKLLIQFQNNGVVDDSQLPKDRFSAERLKGVDSTLKIQPAKLEDSAVYLCASSLDRLAGGRIMSTDTQYFGPGTRLTVL.

The chain employs TRBV11-2 and TRBJ2-4; TRBD2 agrees at 7 bases. This CDR3 contains 15 residues. CDR1 and CDR2 (germline): SGHAT, FQNNGV. J was trimmed by 5 bases and V by 5 bases; bases with no gene match: 9. The CDR3 coding sequence is TGTGCCAGCAGCCCCCGCCCGGCGGGGGAAAACATTCAGTACTTC. It encodes CASSPRPAGENIQYF. The complete variable domain, with remaining parts taken from reference TRBV11-2 and TRBJ2-4, reads EAGVAQSPRYKIIEKRQSVAFWCNPISGHATLYWYQQILGQGPKLLIQFQNNGVVDDSQLPKDRFSAERLKGVDSTLKIQPAKLEDSAVYLCASSPRPAGENIQYFGAGTRLSVL.

V and J are TRBV4-1 and TRBJ2-1; 12 bases match TRBD2. CDR3 length equals 18 residues. With 2 bases clipped from V and 7 bases from J, the junction kept 12 bases outside the gene matches. In germline, CDR1 is MGHRA, CDR2 YSYEKL. The CDR3 sequence: CASSQPLLAGGPENEQFF. CDR3 DNA sequence: TGCGCCAGCAGCCAACCCCTTCTAGCGGGGGGGCCGGAAAATGAGCAGTTCTTC.

In its sample, this clonotype was seen a few times. The genes are TRBV5-1 and TRBJ1-3; unclear D gene. Germline values: CDR1 SGHRS, CDR2 YFSETQ. The V end was cut by 3 bases, the J end by 0 bases, with 16 bases between. This CDR3 is built from 17 residues. The DNA of the CDR3 is TGCGCCAGCAGCTCCAGAGAGGACTCGCTCTCTGGAAACACCATATATTTT. Protein product: CASSSREDSLSGNTIYF.

This clonotype was detected a few times. The V gene is TRBV12-3 or TRBV12-4, the J gene TRBJ1-2, with D maybe TRBD1 (6 bases). The CDR3 spans 14 residues. Trimming removed 3 bases at V and 4 bases at J, with 12 bases between. In DNA, the CDR3 is TGTGCCAGCAGTTTGTTTCTGGACAGCTATGGCTACACCTTC. It translates to CASSLFLDSYGYTF.

The sample holds a few counts of this clonotype. The chain is built from TRBV4-2 and TRBJ2-4; 7 bases line up with TRBD2. V dropped 0 bases and J dropped 8; count of bases not matched to a gene: 7. This CDR3 has 15 residues. Looked up from germline, CDR1 is LGHNA and CDR2 is YNFKEQ. The CDR3 is CASSQEQREQDIQYF. For the CDR3, the DNA is TGTGCCAGCAGCCAAGAACAGCGGGAACAGGACATTCAGTACTTC.

This clonotype was seen a handful of times. This chain uses TRBV2 with TRBJ2-3; 13 bases align to TRBD2. The CDR3 loop spans 15 amino acids. Unmatched junction bases numbered 9, after V lost 8 bases and J lost 7 bases. From germline, CDR1 is SNHLY and CDR2 FYNNEI. The CDR3 protein is CASGGGLAGVNTQYF. The CDR3 nucleotides are TGTGCCAGCGGGGGCGGACTAGCGGGGGTCAATACGCAGTATTTT.

This chain joins TRBV7-2 and TRBJ2-2; D unresolved. The CDR3 length is 14 residues. Germline assignment: CDR1 SGHTA and CDR2 FQGNSA. Trimming stripped 5 bases from V and 4 bases from J, with 11 bases between. The DNA of the CDR3 is TGTGCCAGCAGCCCCCAATCGCTCACCGGGGAGCTGTTTTTT. It yields the protein CASSPQSLTGELFF.

This clonotype was observed many times. The V call is TRBV9, the J call TRBJ1-3, with D unresolved. CDR3 length: 13 residues. Germline loops: CDR1 SGDLS, CDR2 YYNGEE. V was clipped by 4 bases and J by 8 bases, with 13 bases between them. In DNA, the CDR3 is TGTGCCAGCAGCCCGTCGATTTGGGACACCATATATTTT. It specifies CASSPSIWDTIYF.

The chain links TRBV20-1 to TRBJ2-7, with 11 bases that match TRBD2. The CDR3 sequence is 17 residues long. Germline assignment: CDR1 DFQATT and CDR2 SNEGSKA (reference sequence). The J segment lost 9 bases and the V segment lost 0 bases, leaving 16 bases of the junction unmatched. CDR3: CSARDPTSGSLVALQYF. The CDR3, as DNA: TGCAGTGCTAGAGATCCTACTAGCGGGAGCCTGGTCGCATTGCAGTACTTC.

This clonotype was seen a handful of times. The genes are TRBV20-1 and TRBJ2-2, with TRBD2 matching over 7 bases. CDR1 and CDR2 from the germline V gene are DFQATT and SNEGSKA (reference sequence). CDR3 length: 14 residues. The V segment lost 4 bases and the J segment 2 bases; nucleotides outside the gene matches: 4. The CDR3 region is CSAKPGLNTGELFF. DNA of the CDR3: TGCAGTGCTAAACCGGGACTAAACACCGGGGAGCTGTTTTTT.

The chain is built from TRBV24-1 and TRBJ2-1; 7 nucleotides agree with TRBD2. Losses at the gene ends were 4 bases for V and 3 bases for J; bases not matched to a gene: 5. Germline assignment: CDR1 KGHDR and CDR2 SFDVKD. CDR3 length: 15 residues. The CDR3 DNA follows: TGTGCCACCAGTGACCCTCGGACTAGCTACAATGAGCAGTTCTTC. Its translation is CATSDPRTSYNEQFF.

This clonotype has more than one count but fewer than ten. This chain links TRBV18 with TRBJ2-2; D is perhaps TRBD2 (6 bases). Germline V gives CDR1 KGHSH, CDR2 LQKENI. There are 16 residues in the CDR3. V lost 8 bases and J 1 base, leaving 17 bases between the germline ends. CDR3 coding DNA: TGTGCCAGCGCGGCGTCGGGGCGGGGGAACACCGGGGAGCTGTTTTTT. This codes for CASAASGRGNTGELFF. Complete variable domain (other parts from reference TRBV18 and TRBJ2-2): NAGVMQNPRHLVRRRGQEARLRCSPMKGHSHVYWYRQLPEEGLKFMVYLQKENIIDESGMPKERFSAEFPKEGPSILRIQQVVRGDSAAYFCASAASGRGNTGELFFGEGSRLTVL.

This clonotype was seen only a few times. J is TRBJ1-6 and V is TRBV7-2; a weak D match, TRBD1 (6 bases). The CDR3 is made up of 15 amino acids. Germline V lookup: CDR1 SGHTA, CDR2 FQGNSA. V was shortened by 5 bases and J by 7 bases, with 15 bases between the two germline ends. The CDR3, as DNA: TGTGCCAGCAGCCAGTCGGGGGCAGGGAATTCACCCCTCCACTTT. Its translation: CASSQSGAGNSPLHF.

There are a few counts of this clonotype. The genes are TRBV9 and TRBJ1-1; no clear D gene. Trimming took 0 bases from V and 1 from J, leaving 10 bases between them. The CDR3 is made up of 15 amino acids. Germline CDR1 reads SGDLS; CDR2 reads YYNGEE. The CDR3 spells CASSVGQPSNTEAFF. DNA of the CDR3: TGTGCCAGCAGCGTAGGTCAGCCTTCGAACACTGAAGCTTTCTTT.

J is TRBJ2-3 and V is TRBV5-4; 10 bases map to TRBD2. Per the germline V gene, CDR1 is SGHNT and CDR2 is YYREEE (reference sequence). The CDR3 is 17 residues long. The V segment lost 5 bases and the J segment 4 bases; nucleotides outside the gene matches: 13. The DNA for the CDR3 is TGTGCCAGCAGTGGTTCTGGAGCGGGAGGGCCCCCAGATACGCAGTATTTT. Translation: CASSGSGAGGPPDTQYF.

There are a few counts of this clonotype. The chain has TRBV5-1 and TRBJ2-7; 13 bases line up with TRBD2. Germline V gene lookup returns CDR1 SGHRS and CDR2 YFSETQ. V was pared by 4 bases and J by 1 base, with 5 bases of the junction left unmatched. The length of the CDR3 is 16 residues. The CDR3 loop is CASSARTSGGSYEQYF. As DNA, the CDR3 is TGCGCCAGCAGCGCCCGGACTAGCGGGGGATCCTACGAGCAGTACTTC.

The V and J genes are TRBV6-1 and TRBJ1-6; no firm D call. V lost 6 bases to trimming and J lost 10 bases, with 16 bases between them. The germline gives CDR1 MNHNS, CDR2 SASEGT. The CDR3 is made up of 14 amino acids. In DNA, the CDR3 is TGTGCCAGCAGCCGGACGTCGGTAGGGTCACCCCTCCACTTT. Translating it yields CASSRTSVGSPLHF.

This clonotype was counted only a few times. V usage is TRBV27 and J usage is TRBJ2-4; 7 bases agree with TRBD2. Germline loops: CDR1 MNHEY, CDR2 SMNVEV (reference sequence). CDR3 length: 16 residues. J was trimmed by 3 bases and V by 5 bases; bases with no gene match: 10. In DNA, the CDR3 is TGTGCCAGCAGTGCTCTTAGTGCGGGAGTCAAAAACATTCAGTACTTC. This translates into CASSALSAGVKNIQYF.

This clonotype was recorded at least ten times. The DNA of the CDR3 is TGTGCCAGCAGCTTAGCTGGGTCAGGGAGTATGAACACTGAAGCTTTCTTT. Protein sequence: CASSLAGSGSMNTEAFF. This rearrangement joins TRBV7-8 to TRBJ1-1; weak D call: TRBD1 (5 bases). Germline CDR1 SGHVS, CDR2 FQNEAQ. The CDR3 runs to 17 residues. V lost 0 bases to trimming and J lost 0 bases, with 14 bases between them.

This clonotype was detected a few times. The chain uses TRBV3-1 and TRBJ2-7; D could derive from TRBD1 or TRBD2 (5 bases each). Trimming removed 4 bases at V and 0 bases at J, with 13 bases between. The CDR3 contains 15 residues. The V gene's germline CDR1 is LGHDT and CDR2 YNNKEL (reference sequence). Written as DNA, the CDR3 is TGTGCCAGCAGCCTAGGGACGGTCCGCTCCTACGAGCAGTACTTC. Its translation is CASSLGTVRSYEQYF.

This clonotype was observed a handful of times. The CDR3 sequence: CASSLAGGASQYF. CDR3 in DNA: TGTGCCAGCAGTTTAGCAGGGGGAGCATCGCAGTATTTT. The chain has TRBV12-3 or TRBV12-4 and TRBJ2-3, with D possibly matching TRBD1 (6 bases). This CDR3 has 13 residues. V lost 0 bases and J lost 10, with 11 bases in between.